This T cell receptor beta chain was observed in a study of blood T cell repertoires in COVID-19. Study-level information: From the United States, Italy and Spain came samples of acute and convalescent COVID-19. Nucleic acid was either cDNA or gDNA, and it came from T cells, B-cell-depleted T cells, or PBMCs.

How the authors handled the data: Reference gene primer amplification gave estimated nucleated cell counts. Clones were read by immunoSEQ multiplex PCR, and TCRdb kept only the in-frame ones, dropping some. Clone size and the V and J calls come from that table; the DNA yielded D and trimming. The sample has fewer than 50,000 clones, under 85% seen once. From germline, CDR1 is MNHEY and CDR2 SVGAGI. V was clipped by 6 bases and J by 2 bases, with 15 bases between them. The CDR3 loop spans 15 amino acids. The V and J genes are TRBV6-5 and TRBJ2-3; no clear D gene. This TCR was recovered from a woman of 80 years or more with acute or convalescent COVID-19. Input material: peripheral blood. CDR3 in amino acids: CASSLRIPNTDTQYF. The CDR3 DNA follows: TGTGCCAGCAGCCTGAGAATACCAAACACAGATACGCAGTATTTT.